The present T cell receptor beta chain was sequenced within a study of blood T cell repertoires in COVID-19. Germline V gene lookup returns CDR1 MNHEY and CDR2 SMNVEV (reference sequence). Trimming pared 0 bases from V and 4 bases from J, leaving 7 bases between. The CDR3 is made up of 13 amino acids. Clones were read by immunoSEQ multiplex PCR, and TCRdb kept only the in-frame ones, dropping some. The sample records around 160,000 clones, approximately 81% being singletons. This receptor was obtained from a human donor in a cohort sampled during active COVID-19. Specimen: peripheral blood. The chain carries TRBV27 and TRBJ2-7; the D gene is possibly TRBD2 (5 bases). CDR3 residues: CASSLSPGYEQYF. The CDR3 coding sequence is TGTGCCAGCAGTTTATCCCCGGGGTACGAGCAGTACTTC.